This TCR beta chain was identified in a study of beta chain features in type 1 diabetes (dated by TCRdb to between 2018 and 2020). About the investigation overall: No differences in mean age, gender distribution, total cell number or subset yield were found between patients and healthy donors. A total of around 110,000,000 sorted cells were examined across all samples, and RNA yield correlated strongly with the number of cells per subset. The study compared TCRB repertoires of sorted circulating CD4+ T cell subsets between recently diagnosed type 1 diabetes patients and matched healthy donors. Naive and central memory subsets were obtained from all 30 or so donors, but regulatory and stem cell-like memory subsets were isolated from only 8 patients and about 8 healthy donors. Summary of the overall study and its limitations: HLA sub-analyses involved small numbers of individuals, so any influence of HLA type on TCRB rearrangement remained unresolved. Because cDNA was sequenced instead of genomic DNA, highly expressing activated cells could be over-represented, though the groups showed no difference in activation or CD3 levels. At VDJ recombination sites, patients with type 1 diabetes made fewer insertions and deleted more nucleotides, a pattern implying thymic rearrangement abnormalities. Shorter templates might be favored by PCR, yet because patient and control samples were amplified and corrected together, any such skew would affect both groups equally. In all four CD4+ subsets, TCRB CDR3 length was moderately but significantly shorter in type 1 diabetes patients. Naive, central memory and regulatory TCRB repertoires appeared more similar among patients than among healthy donors.

The entire isolated RNA was reverse transcribed using the High Capacity cDNA Reverse Transcription Kit, and thus expressed TCRB transcripts were sequenced. Deep immunoSEQ sequencing was performed on naive, central memory and regulatory T cell samples, with an average of around 3.4 million total reads per sample. Sorted cells were lysed in RLT buffer and RNA was extracted with DNase-treated RNeasy Micro or Mini kits, depending on cell number. To prevent cross-contamination, each cell subset was processed individually, whereas patient and healthy donor samples were processed jointly. The immunoSEQ multiplex PCR was used to amplify TCRB sequences from cDNA, generating 87-bp fragments that spanned the CDR3 region. Amplicons were sequenced on the Illumina HiSeq platform. The study's own analysis went as follows. Synthetic template baselines were used to correct PCR bias computationally, reads within Hamming distance 2 were collapsed together, and singletons that could not be merged were discarded. Reads were aligned against IMGT so that V, D and J genes, CDR3 length and insertions or deletions at six rearrangement sites could be assigned. Clonotype counts were normalized to sorted cell number within each subset before computing true diversity and Gini coefficients with the tcR R package. The overlap coefficient, calculated on TCRB nucleotide sequences, was used to quantify repertoire sharing. This immuneACCESS table, as held by TCRdb, lists in-frame sequences with V and J called but not all clones. Of the missing ones, under half trace to an unresolved V gene in checked studies; the others have no known cause. V and J calls and clone size follow that table, whereas D and trimming were derived from the DNA. The table for this sample lists roughly 300,000 clones; around 7.6% of them were counted only once. The ten largest clones take up approximately 0.47% of the sample.

A few counts support this clone. Its binding antigen is unknown. No much larger clone is present one base from it, and per-base qualities are unavailable. Each donor gave one peripheral blood draw, roughly 120 mL on average, collected into heparinised tubes. A BD FACSAria II and a panel including CD45RO, CCR7, CD25, CD127, CD95 and CD27 were used to sort naive, central memory, regulatory and stem cell-like memory CD4+ T cells. Every sorted population had a purity above 98%. Right away, PBMCs were isolated by Lymphoprep density gradient centrifugation and were stained directly, with no culture step. Samples were stained and sorted in pairs, with one healthy donor and one patient per experiment, so that batch effects were minimized. Sequences were obtained from central memory CD4+ T cells from blood. This clonotype originated in a woman between 18 and 30 years old in good health.

The DNA sequence is as follows: TGTGCCAGCAGCTTGGCTAGCGGGAGGCAGACCCAGTACTTC. Its translation reads: CASSLASGRQTQYF. Recombination linked TRBV7-2 to TRBJ2-5, and TRBD2 matches 11 of the central bases. CDR1 SGHTA and CDR2 FQGNSA were looked up in the germline V gene. The CDR3 contains 14 residues, cysteine and phenylalanine counted. The CDR3 DNA has 42 bases and is translated from base 1. V lost 3 bases and J lost 6 bases, and the count of bases not matched to a germline gene is 3.